These 7 T cell receptor beta chains were all obtained from the same sample, sequenced in a study of T cells in Graves' hyperthyroidism and ophthalmopathy. Amplified regions were TCR beta CDR3 sequences from RNA transcripts. HTBI primers were used for first-round RT-PCR of the TCR CDR3. One entry per CDR3 protein results from TCRdb running MiXCR on the multiplex PCR reads. The sample includes about 680,000 distinct CDR3 sequences, about 35% of them seen just once. The sample comprised blood. The origin of the receptors is a woman between 35 and 50 years old with Graves' hyperthyroidism.

The sample holds many counts of this clonotype. The CDR3 DNA follows: TGTGCCAGCAGCTTAGCTCCCGGACAGAACTATGGCTACACCTTC. Residues: CASSLAPGQNYGYTF. The V and J genes are TRBV7-2 and TRBJ1-2, with D possibly TRBD1 on 6 matching bases. The CDR3 sequence is 15 residues long. Germline CDR1 SGHTA, CDR2 FQGNSA. Between the trimmed V and J ends, which lost 0 bases and 2 bases, there was a span of 10 bases.

In the case of this clonotype: An end of the junction does not agree with germline; a read error may underlie this. V gene TRBV10-3 combines with J gene TRBJ1-1, with 9 positions matching TRBD1. The CDR3 has 15 residues. Germline CDR1 is ENHRY and CDR2 is SYGVKD. CDR3 bases: TGTGCCATCGGGAGCCGGGACAGGGAGATCACTGAAGCCTTCTTT. This gives the protein CAIGSRDREITEAFF.

This chain connects TRBV6-2 or TRBV6-3 to TRBJ1-4, with TRBD1 matching over 8 bases. V lost 4 bases, J lost 1 base, and 11 bases stayed unmatched. Per the germline V gene, CDR1 is MNHEY and CDR2 is SVGEGT. The CDR3 runs to 18 residues. The CDR3: CASSFKPGGDRTNEKLFF. CDR3 DNA: TGTGCCAGCAGTTTTAAACCAGGGGGCGACCGAACTAATGAAAAACTGTTTTTT.

This clonotype was detected ten times or more. The chain links TRBV7-9 to TRBJ1-4; D unresolved. The CDR3 contains 15 residues. The germline CDR1 and CDR2 sequences are SEHNR and FQNEAQ (reference sequence). Trimming pared 5 bases from V and 3 bases from J, leaving 13 bases between. The CDR3 is CASSPPYQANEKLFF. CDR3 DNA sequence: TGTGCCAGCAGCCCTCCGTATCAAGCTAATGAAAAACTGTTTTTT.

In the case of this clonotype: A read error may account for a junction end that differs from germline. The chain employs TRBV6-1 and TRBJ2-7, with TRBD2 matching 7 bases. Germline CDR1 and CDR2: MNHNS and SASEGT. This CDR3 is built from 14 residues. CDR3 in amino acids: CAGSNPGTTLEQYF. The CDR3 DNA reads TGTGCCGGCAGCAACCCCGGGACTACCTTGGAGCAGTACTTC.

This clonotype was seen repeatedly, ten times or more. The chain links TRBV7-9 to TRBJ2-7; D unresolved. Per germline, CDR1 SEHNR and CDR2 FQNEAQ (reference sequence). The CDR3 totals 13 residues. Trimming removed 2 bases at V and 7 bases at J, with 12 bases between. CDR3: CASSLISSGEQYF. CDR3 coding DNA: TGTGCCAGCAGCTTAATTTCGTCTGGGGAGCAGTACTTC.

This clonotype occurred a few times. The J gene is TRBJ1-1, the V gene TRBV7-2; D gene uncertain. Germline V lookup: CDR1 SGHTA, CDR2 FQGNSA. V was cut by 3 bases and J by 0 bases, with 5 bases left in between. The length of the CDR3 is 13 residues. CDR3 DNA: TGTGCCAGCAGCTTCCAAGTGAACACTGAAGCTTTCTTT. It is translated as CASSFQVNTEAFF.